The entry below gives a single T cell receptor (beta chain) sequence along with its context. Primers for the PCR totalled 60 Vbeta and 13 Jbeta. TCRdb's table, derived via immunoSEQ multiplex PCR, lists solely in-frame clones and lacks some. The sample lists some 160,000 clones, less than 90% occurring once. The record originates from a study of cytomegalovirus exposure and HLA in healthy donors. The V segment lost 3 bases and the J segment 4 bases; nucleotides outside the gene matches: 5. This CDR3 has 16 amino acids. CDR1 is SGHNT, CDR2 YYREEE, per germline (reference sequence). The rearrangement uses TRBV5-4 and TRBJ2-2; 11 nucleotides match TRBD2. The sample comprised PBMCs. The clonotype comes from a boy aged 2 to 10 in good health and CMV-seronegative. The DNA of the CDR3 is TGTGCCAGCAGCTCGGCTAGCGGGGGGTCCACCGGGGAGCTGTTTTTT. It is translated as CASSSASGGSTGELFF. The full variable domain, rest sourced from reference TRBV5-4 and TRBJ2-2, is ETGVTQSPTHLIKTRGQQVTLRCSSQSGHNTVSWYQQALGQGPQFIFQYYREEENGRGNFPPRFSGLQFPNYSSELNVNALELDDSALYLCASSSASGGSTGELFFGEGSRLTVL.